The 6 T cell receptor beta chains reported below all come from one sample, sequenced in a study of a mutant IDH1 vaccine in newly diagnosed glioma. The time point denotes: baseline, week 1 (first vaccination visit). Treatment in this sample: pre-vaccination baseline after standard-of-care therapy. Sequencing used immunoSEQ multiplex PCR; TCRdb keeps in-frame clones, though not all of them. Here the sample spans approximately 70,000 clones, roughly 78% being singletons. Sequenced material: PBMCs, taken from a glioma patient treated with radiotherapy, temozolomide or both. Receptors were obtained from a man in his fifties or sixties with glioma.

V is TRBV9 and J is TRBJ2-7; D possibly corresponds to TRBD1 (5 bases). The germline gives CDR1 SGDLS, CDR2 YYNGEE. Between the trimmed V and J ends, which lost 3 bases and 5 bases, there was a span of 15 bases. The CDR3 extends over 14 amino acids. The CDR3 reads CASSAAGQVNEQYF. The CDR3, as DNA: TGTGCCAGCAGCGCAGCAGGACAAGTGAACGAGCAGTACTTC.

CDR3 in DNA: TGTGCCTGGAGTGAGGGGGGATCCGAGCAGTACTTC. Protein sequence: CAWSEGGSEQYF. The chain recombines TRBV30 with TRBJ2-7; D possibly uses TRBD1 or TRBD2 (6 bases each). Germline values: CDR1 GTSNPN, CDR2 SVGIG (reference sequence). This CDR3 is 12 amino acids long. With 1 base removed from V and 6 bases from J, the gap between germline ends came to 10 bases.

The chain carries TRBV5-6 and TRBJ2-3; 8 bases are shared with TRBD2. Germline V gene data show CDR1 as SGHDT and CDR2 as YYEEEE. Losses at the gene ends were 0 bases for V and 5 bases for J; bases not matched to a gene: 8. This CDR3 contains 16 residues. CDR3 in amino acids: CASSLGLTGGLDTQYF. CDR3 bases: TGTGCCAGCAGCTTGGGTTTAACGGGGGGGTTAGATACGCAGTATTTT.

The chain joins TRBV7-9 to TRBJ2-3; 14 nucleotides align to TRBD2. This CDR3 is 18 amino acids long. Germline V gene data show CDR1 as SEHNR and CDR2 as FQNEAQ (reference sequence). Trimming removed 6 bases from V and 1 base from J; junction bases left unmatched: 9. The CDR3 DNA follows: TGTGCCAGCAGACGACTAGCGGGGGGGCCAGAGGGCACAGATACGCAGTATTTT. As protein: CASRRLAGGPEGTDTQYF.

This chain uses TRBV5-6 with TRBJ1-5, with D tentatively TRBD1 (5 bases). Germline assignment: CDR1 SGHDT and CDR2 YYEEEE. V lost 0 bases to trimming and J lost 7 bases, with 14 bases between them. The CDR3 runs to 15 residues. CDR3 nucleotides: TGTGCCAGCAGCTTGGCTGGGGGGAAGGAGCAGCCCCAGCATTTT. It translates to CASSLAGGKEQPQHF.

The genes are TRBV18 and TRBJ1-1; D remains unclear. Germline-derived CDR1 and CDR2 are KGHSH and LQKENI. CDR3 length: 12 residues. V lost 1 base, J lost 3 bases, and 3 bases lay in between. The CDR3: CASSPRDTEAFF. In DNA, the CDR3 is TGTGCCAGCTCACCACGAGACACTGAAGCTTTCTTT.